This is a list of T cell receptor beta chains from one sample in a study of blood T cell repertoires in COVID-19. Generated by immunoSEQ multiplex PCR, the TCRdb table keeps only in-frame clones and is missing some. The top ten hold less than 4.5% of the sample, which has tens of thousands of clones, 89% seen once. Sequenced: peripheral blood. The receptors here all came from a human donor in a cohort sampled during active COVID-19. Both conserved end residues are part of each CDR3. A D gene is named only where the DNA matches it firmly. Rows may omit the clone size; those that give it use once, few, many or a size class.

clone size: .; J gene: TRBJ1-6; D gene: .; V gene: TRBV5-6; CDR3 DNA: TGTGCCAGCAGCCCACGGGGGGCTGGAAATAATTCACCCCTCCACTTT; CDR3 protein: CASSPRGAGNNSPLHF
clone size: .; J gene: TRBJ2-3; D gene: TRBD2; V gene: TRBV19; CDR3 DNA: TGTGCCAGTAGTATGACTAGCGGGGGGTCTGGAGATACGCAGTATTTT; CDR3 protein: CASSMTSGGSGDTQYF
clone size: .; J gene: TRBJ2-1; D gene: .; V gene: TRBV18; CDR3 DNA: TGTGCCAGCTCACCGAACAGGGATTCCTACAATGAGCAGTTCTTC; CDR3 protein: CASSPNRDSYNEQFF
clone size: once; J gene: TRBJ2-7; D gene: .; V gene: TRBV6-1; CDR3 DNA: TGTGCCAGCAGTGAAGAGGGGTGGGAGCAGTACTTC; CDR3 protein: CASSEEGWEQYF
clone size: .; J gene: TRBJ2-5; D gene: TRBD1; V gene: TRBV12-5; CDR3 DNA: TGTGCTAGTGGTTTGGCCGGGACACAGGGGGAGACCCAGTACTTC; CDR3 protein: CASGLAGTQGETQYF
clone size: .; J gene: TRBJ2-5; D gene: TRBD1; V gene: TRBV28; CDR3 DNA: TGTGCCAGCAGCCAAAAGGGGGACAGGCGTCTGACCCAGTACTTC; CDR3 protein: CASSQKGDRRLTQYF
clone size: .; J gene: TRBJ1-1; D gene: .; V gene: TRBV12-3/TRBV12-4; CDR3 DNA: TGTGCCAGCAGTTTACAGGGAAGAACTGAAGCTTTCTTT; CDR3 protein: CASSLQGRTEAFF
clone size: .; J gene: TRBJ1-1; D gene: TRBD1; V gene: TRBV6-5; CDR3 DNA: TGTGCCAGCGGGGGGACAGGCCTCACTGAAGCTTTCTTT; CDR3 protein: CASGGTGLTEAFF
clone size: .; J gene: TRBJ2-7; D gene: TRBD2; V gene: TRBV3-1/TRBV3-2; CDR3 DNA: TGTGCCAGCAGCCCTACTAGAGCGGGGTACGAGCAGTACTTC; CDR3 protein: CASSPTRAGYEQYF
clone size: .; J gene: TRBJ1-1; D gene: .; V gene: TRBV13; CDR3 DNA: TGTGCCAGCAGCTACCGTGGGGGGACTGAAGCTTTCTTT; CDR3 protein: CASSYRGGTEAFF
clone size: few; J gene: TRBJ1-5; D gene: .; V gene: TRBV7-6; CDR3 DNA: TGTGCCAGCAGCTTAGTGGGGCCGGTCAGCAATCAGCCCCAGCATTTT; CDR3 protein: CASSLVGPVSNQPQHF
clone size: .; J gene: TRBJ2-1; D gene: .; V gene: TRBV21-1; CDR3 DNA: TGTGCCAGCAATTCCCTTCAACAGGGCCTCAGGAGCTCCTACAATGAGCAGTTCTTC; CDR3 protein: CASNSLQQGLRSSYNEQFF
clone size: .; J gene: TRBJ1-2; D gene: .; V gene: TRBV3-1/TRBV3-2; CDR3 DNA: TGTGCCAGCAGCCTAGGCAGGGGACCACTTGGCTACACCTTC; CDR3 protein: CASSLGRGPLGYTF
clone size: .; J gene: TRBJ1-2; D gene: TRBD1; V gene: TRBV5-1; CDR3 DNA: TGCGCCAGCAGCTTGGACAGGGGCTACAATGGCTACACCTTC; CDR3 protein: CASSLDRGYNGYTF
clone size: .; J gene: TRBJ1-2; D gene: .; V gene: TRBV28; CDR3 DNA: TGTGCCAGCAGCGGGGGGGGGCAAGGCTACACCTTC; CDR3 protein: CASSGGGQGYTF
clone size: once; J gene: TRBJ2-5; D gene: TRBD2; V gene: TRBV5-1; CDR3 DNA: TGCGCCAGCAGCTTGGCACCGGACGGGGGACTAGCCCAAGAGACCCAGTACTTC; CDR3 protein: CASSLAPDGGLAQETQYF
clone size: .; J gene: TRBJ1-5; D gene: .; V gene: TRBV5-6; CDR3 DNA: TGTGCCAGCAGCTTGGGGCCCCATAGCAATCAGCCCCAGCATTTT; CDR3 protein: CASSLGPHSNQPQHF
clone size: .; J gene: TRBJ2-1; D gene: .; V gene: TRBV25-1; CDR3 DNA: TGTGCCAGCAGTGGGAGCAATGAGCAGTTCTTC; CDR3 protein: CASSGSNEQFF
clone size: .; J gene: TRBJ1-5; D gene: .; V gene: TRBV28; CDR3 DNA: TGTGCCAGCAGTTCCCTCTCCCAGCATTTT; CDR3 protein: CASSSLSQHF
clone size: .; J gene: TRBJ1-1; D gene: .; V gene: TRBV19; CDR3 DNA: TGTGCCAGTAGTATAGGAGCAGGGGACACTGAAGCTTTCTTT; CDR3 protein: CASSIGAGDTEAFF
clone size: .; J gene: TRBJ2-7; D gene: .; V gene: TRBV15; CDR3 DNA: TGTGCCACCAGCAGAGACTACTACGAGCAGTACTTC; CDR3 protein: CATSRDYYEQYF
clone size: .; J gene: TRBJ1-6; D gene: .; V gene: TRBV18; CDR3 DNA: TGTGCCAGCTCACCACGACAGGATAATTCACCCCTCCACTTT; CDR3 protein: CASSPRQDNSPLHF
clone size: .; J gene: TRBJ2-3; D gene: .; V gene: TRBV5-1; CDR3 DNA: TGCGCCAGCAGACACGGAGCCCTACGCGAAGGGCAGTATTTT; CDR3 protein: CASRHGALREGQYF